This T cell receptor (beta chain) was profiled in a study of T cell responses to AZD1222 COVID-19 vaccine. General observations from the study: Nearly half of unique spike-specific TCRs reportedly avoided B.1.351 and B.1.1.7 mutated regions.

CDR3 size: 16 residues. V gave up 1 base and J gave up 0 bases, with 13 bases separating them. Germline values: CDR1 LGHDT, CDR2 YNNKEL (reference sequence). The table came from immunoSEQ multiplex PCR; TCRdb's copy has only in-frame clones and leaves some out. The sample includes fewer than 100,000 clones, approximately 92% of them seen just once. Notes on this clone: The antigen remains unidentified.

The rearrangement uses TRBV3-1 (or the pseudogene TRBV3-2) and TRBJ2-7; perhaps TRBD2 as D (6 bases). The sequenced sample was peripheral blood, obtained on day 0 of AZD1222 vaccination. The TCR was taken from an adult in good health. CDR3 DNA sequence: TGTGCCAGCAGCCAAGGCCCGCAGGGACTCTCCTACGAGCAGTACTTC. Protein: CASSQGPQGLSYEQYF.